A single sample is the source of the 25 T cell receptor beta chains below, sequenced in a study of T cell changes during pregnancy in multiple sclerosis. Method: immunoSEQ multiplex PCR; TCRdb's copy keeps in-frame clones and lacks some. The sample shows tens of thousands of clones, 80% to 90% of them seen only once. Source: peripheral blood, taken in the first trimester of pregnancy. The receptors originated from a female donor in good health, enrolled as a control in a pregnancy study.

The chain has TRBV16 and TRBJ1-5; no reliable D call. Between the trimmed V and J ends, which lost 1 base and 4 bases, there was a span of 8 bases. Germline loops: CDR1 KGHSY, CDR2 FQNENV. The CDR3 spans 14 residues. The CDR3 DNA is TGTGCCAGCAGCCAATTCCAGGCTAATCAGCCCCAGCATTTT. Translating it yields CASSQFQANQPQHF.

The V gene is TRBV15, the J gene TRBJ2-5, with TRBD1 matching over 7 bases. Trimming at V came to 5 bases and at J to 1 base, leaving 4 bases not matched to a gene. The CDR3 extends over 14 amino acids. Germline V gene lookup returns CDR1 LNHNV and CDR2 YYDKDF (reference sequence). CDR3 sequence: CATSPDRVQETQYF. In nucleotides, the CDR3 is TGTGCCACCAGCCCCGACAGGGTCCAAGAGACCCAGTACTTC.

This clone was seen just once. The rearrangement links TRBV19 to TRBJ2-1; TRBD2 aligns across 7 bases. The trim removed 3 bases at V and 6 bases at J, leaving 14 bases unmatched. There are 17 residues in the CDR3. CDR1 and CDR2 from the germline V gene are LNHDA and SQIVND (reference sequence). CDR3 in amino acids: CASSMRERGAPFNEQFF. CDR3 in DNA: TGTGCCAGTAGTATGAGGGAGCGGGGTGCCCCTTTCAATGAGCAGTTCTTC.

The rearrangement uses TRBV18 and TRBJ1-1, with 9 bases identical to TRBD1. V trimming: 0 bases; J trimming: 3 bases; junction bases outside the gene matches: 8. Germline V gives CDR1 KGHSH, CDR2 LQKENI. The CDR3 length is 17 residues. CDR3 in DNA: TGTGCCAGCTCACCACCGGGACAGGGCCATGGGGACACTGAAGCTTTCTTT. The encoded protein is CASSPPGQGHGDTEAFF. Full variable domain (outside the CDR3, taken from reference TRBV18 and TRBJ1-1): NAGVMQNPRHLVRRRGQEARLRCSPMKGHSHVYWYRQLPEEGLKFMVYLQKENIIDESGMPKERFSAEFPKEGPSILRIQQVVRGDSAAYFCASSPPGQGHGDTEAFFGQGTRLTVV.

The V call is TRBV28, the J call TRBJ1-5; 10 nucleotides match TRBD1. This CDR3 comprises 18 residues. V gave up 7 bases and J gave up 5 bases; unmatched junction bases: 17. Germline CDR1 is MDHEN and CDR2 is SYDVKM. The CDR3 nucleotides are TGTGCCAGCAACTTGGGGCATACCGGGACAGGGGTCTATCAGCCCCAGCATTTT. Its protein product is CASNLGHTGTGVYQPQHF.

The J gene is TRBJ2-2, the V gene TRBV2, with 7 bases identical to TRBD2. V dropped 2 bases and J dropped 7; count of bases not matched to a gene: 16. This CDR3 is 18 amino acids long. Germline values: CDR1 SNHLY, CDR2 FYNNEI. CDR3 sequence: CASSETRGSSGRLGELFF. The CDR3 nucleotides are TGTGCCAGCAGTGAAACAAGAGGGTCTAGCGGCCGTCTCGGGGAGCTGTTTTTT. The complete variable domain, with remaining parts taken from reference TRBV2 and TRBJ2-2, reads EPEVTQTPSHQVTQMGQEVILRCVPISNHLYFYWYRQILGQKVEFLVSFYNNEISEKSEIFDDQFSVERPDGSNFTLKIRSTKLEDSAMYFCASSETRGSSGRLGELFFGEGSRLTVL.

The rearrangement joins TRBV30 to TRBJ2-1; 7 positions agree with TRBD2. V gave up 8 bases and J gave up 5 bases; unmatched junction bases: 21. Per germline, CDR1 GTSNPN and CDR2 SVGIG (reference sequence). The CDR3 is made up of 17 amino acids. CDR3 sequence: CARQYGGGRVRHNEQFF. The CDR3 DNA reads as TGTGCCCGCCAGTACGGGGGAGGGCGTGTTCGGCACAATGAGCAGTTCTTC.

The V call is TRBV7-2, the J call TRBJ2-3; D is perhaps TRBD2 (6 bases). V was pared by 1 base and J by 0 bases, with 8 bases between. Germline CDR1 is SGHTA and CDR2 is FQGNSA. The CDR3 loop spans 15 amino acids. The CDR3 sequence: CASSLGGTSTDTQYF. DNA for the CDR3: TGTGCCAGCAGCTTAGGGGGGACTAGCACAGATACGCAGTATTTT.

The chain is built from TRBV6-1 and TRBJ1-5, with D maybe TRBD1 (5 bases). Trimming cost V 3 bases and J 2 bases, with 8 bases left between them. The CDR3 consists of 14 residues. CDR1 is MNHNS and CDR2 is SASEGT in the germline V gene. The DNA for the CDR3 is TGTGCCAGCAGTGACTTAGGGGGCAATCAGCCCCAGCATTTT. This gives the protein CASSDLGGNQPQHF.

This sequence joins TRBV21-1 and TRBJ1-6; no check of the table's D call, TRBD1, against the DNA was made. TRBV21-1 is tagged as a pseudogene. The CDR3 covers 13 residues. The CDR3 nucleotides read TGTGCCAGCCGGGACACAAATAATTCACCCCTCCACTTT. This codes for CASRDTNNSPLHF.

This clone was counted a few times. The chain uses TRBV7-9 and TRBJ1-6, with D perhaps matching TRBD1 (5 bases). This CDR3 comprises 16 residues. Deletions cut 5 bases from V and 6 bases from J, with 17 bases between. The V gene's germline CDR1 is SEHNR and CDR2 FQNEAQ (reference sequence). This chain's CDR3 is CASSTTVRGLNSPLHF. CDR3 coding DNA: TGTGCCAGCAGCACGACAGTTAGAGGTCTTAATTCACCCCTCCACTTT.

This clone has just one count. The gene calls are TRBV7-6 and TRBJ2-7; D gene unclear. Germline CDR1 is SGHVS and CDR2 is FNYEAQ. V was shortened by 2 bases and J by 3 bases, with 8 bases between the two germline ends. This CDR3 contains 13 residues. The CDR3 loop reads CASSLKASYEQYF. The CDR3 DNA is TGTGCCAGCAGCTTAAAGGCTAGCTACGAGCAGTACTTC.

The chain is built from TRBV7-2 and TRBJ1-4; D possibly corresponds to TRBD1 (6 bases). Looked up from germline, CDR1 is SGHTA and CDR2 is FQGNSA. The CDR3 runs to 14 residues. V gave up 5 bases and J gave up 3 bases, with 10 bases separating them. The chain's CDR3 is CASSVTGSNEKLFF. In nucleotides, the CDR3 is TGTGCCAGCAGCGTAACAGGGTCTAATGAAAAACTGTTTTTT.

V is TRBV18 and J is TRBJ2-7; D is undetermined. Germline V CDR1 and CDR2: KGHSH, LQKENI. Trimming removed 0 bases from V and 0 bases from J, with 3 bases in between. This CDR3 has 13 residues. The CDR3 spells CASSPPSSYEQYF. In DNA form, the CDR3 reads TGTGCCAGCTCACCACCGAGCTCCTACGAGCAGTACTTC. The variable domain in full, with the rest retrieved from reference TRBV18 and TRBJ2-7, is NAGVMQNPRHLVRRRGQEARLRCSPMKGHSHVYWYRQLPEEGLKFMVYLQKENIIDESGMPKERFSAEFPKEGPSILRIQQVVRGDSAAYFCASSPPSSYEQYFGPGTRLTVT.

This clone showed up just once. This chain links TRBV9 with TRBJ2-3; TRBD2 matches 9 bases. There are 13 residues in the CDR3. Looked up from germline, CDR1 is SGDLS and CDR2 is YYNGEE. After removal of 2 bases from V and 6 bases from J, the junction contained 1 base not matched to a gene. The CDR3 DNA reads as TGTGCCAGCAGCGTCGGGACTAGCGATACGCAGTATTTT. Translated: CASSVGTSDTQYF.

The CDR3 reads CASSEYLSPELFF. CDR3 nucleotides: TGTGCCAGCAGTGAATATCTGTCCCCGGAGCTGTTTTTT. The chain recombines TRBV6-1 with TRBJ2-2; unclear D gene. The CDR3 totals 13 residues. Trimming removed 2 bases from V and 10 bases from J, with 11 bases in between. Per the germline V gene, CDR1 is MNHNS and CDR2 is SASEGT.

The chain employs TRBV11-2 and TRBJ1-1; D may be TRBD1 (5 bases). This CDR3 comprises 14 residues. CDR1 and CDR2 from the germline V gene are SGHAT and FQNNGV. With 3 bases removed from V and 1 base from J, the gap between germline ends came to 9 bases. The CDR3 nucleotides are TGTGCCAGCAGCTTTAGGGGAACGAACACTGAAGCTTTCTTT. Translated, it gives CASSFRGTNTEAFF. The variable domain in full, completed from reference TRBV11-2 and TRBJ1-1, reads EAGVAQSPRYKIIEKRQSVAFWCNPISGHATLYWYQQILGQGPKLLIQFQNNGVVDDSQLPKDRFSAERLKGVDSTLKIQPAKLEDSAVYLCASSFRGTNTEAFFGQGTRLTVV.

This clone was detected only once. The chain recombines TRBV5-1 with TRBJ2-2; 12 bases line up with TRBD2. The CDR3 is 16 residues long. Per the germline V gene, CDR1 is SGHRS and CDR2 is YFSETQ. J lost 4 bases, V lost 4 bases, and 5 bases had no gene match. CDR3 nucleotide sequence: TGCGCCAGCAGCGCCGGGACTAGCGGGTTCACCGGGGAGCTGTTTTTT. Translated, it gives CASSAGTSGFTGELFF.

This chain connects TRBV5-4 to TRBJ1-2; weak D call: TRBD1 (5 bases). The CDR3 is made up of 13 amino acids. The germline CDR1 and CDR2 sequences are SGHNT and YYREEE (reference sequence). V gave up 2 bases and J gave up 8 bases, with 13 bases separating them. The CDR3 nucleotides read TGTGCCAGCAGCTTAACAACAGGATTCGGCTACACCTTC. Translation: CASSLTTGFGYTF.

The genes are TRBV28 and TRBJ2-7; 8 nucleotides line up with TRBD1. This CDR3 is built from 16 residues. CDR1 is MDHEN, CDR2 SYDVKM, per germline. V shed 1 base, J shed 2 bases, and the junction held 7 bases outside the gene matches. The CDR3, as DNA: TGTGCCAGCAGTTTATTATGGACAGGGTTCACCTACGAGCAGTACTTC. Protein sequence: CASSLLWTGFTYEQYF.

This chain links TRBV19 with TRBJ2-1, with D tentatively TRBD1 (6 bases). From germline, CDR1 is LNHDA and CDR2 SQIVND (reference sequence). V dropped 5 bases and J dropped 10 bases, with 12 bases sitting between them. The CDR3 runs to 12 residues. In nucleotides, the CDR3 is TGTGCCAGTAGTGCAGGGACAAACGAGCAGTTCTTC. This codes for CASSAGTNEQFF.

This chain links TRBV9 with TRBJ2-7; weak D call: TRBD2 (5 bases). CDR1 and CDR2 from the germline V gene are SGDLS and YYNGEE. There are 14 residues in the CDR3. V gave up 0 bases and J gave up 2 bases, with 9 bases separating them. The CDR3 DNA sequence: TGTGCCAGCAGCGTAGGACGGGGAGCCTACGAGCAGTACTTC. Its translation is CASSVGRGAYEQYF. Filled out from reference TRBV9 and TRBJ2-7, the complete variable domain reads DSGVTQTPKHLITATGQRVTLRCSPRSGDLSVYWYQQSLDQGLQFLIQYYNGEERAKGNILERFSAQQFPDLHSELNLSSLELGDSALYFCASSVGRGAYEQYFGPGTRLTVT.

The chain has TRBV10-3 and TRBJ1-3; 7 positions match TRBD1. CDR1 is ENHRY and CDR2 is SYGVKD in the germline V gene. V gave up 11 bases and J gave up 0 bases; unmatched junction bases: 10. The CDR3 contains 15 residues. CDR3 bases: TGTGCCCTCCAGGGTGACAGGGACTCTGGAAACACCATATATTTT. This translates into CALQGDRDSGNTIYF.

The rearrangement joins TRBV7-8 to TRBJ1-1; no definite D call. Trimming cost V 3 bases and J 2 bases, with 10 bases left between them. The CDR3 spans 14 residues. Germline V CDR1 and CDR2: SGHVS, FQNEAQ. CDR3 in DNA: TGTGCCAGCAGCTTGGGGAGGGCCAACACTGAAGCTTTCTTT. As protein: CASSLGRANTEAFF.

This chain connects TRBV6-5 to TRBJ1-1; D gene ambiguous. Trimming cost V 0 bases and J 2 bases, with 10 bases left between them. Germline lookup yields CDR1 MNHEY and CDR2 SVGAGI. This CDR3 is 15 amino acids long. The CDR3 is CASSYSTDFNTEAFF. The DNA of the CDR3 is TGTGCCAGCAGTTACTCGACGGACTTTAACACTGAAGCTTTCTTT.